This T cell receptor (beta chain) was retrieved from a study of post-analysis software for immune sequencing data. Overall study: Secondary progressive, relapsing-remitting and progressive-relapsing multiple sclerosis were among the included disease courses.

Regarding the study as a whole: When patients were compared with controls, about 5 TRBV segments were more frequent, TRBV5-6, TRBV5-1 and TRBV20-1 among them. Analysis by F measure revealed that same-batch samples clustered strongly together. Those with multiple sclerosis, the patient group, showed significantly lower normalized Chao1 diversity than controls.

Unique molecular identifiers were present in the TCR beta cDNA libraries. The T cell input of 1 to 10 million gave roughly 500,000 cDNA molecules. TCRdb recomputed calls from the PCR reads with MiXCR, one row per CDR3 protein. This sample has 400,000 to 500,000 distinct CDR3 sequences; 39% occur once, and the top ten carry less than 8%. V lost 4 bases, J lost 3 bases, and 12 bases lay in between. The CDR3 loop spans 14 amino acids. Germline V gene sequence: CDR1 MGHRA, CDR2 YSYEKL. As regards this clonotype: Its antigen is unknown.

This chain uses TRBV4-1 with TRBJ1-2; D perhaps matches TRBD1 (5 bases). Sequencing input: blood. This clonotype originated in a girl aged 2 to 10 with multiple sclerosis. CDR3 protein: CASSPQEGYYGYTF. CDR3 nucleotide sequence: TGCGCCAGCAGCCCCCAAGAGGGGTACTATGGCTACACCTTC.